The entry that follows covers one T cell receptor (beta chain) sequence. Its specificity is unknown. The CDR3 has 16 amino acids. V lost 4 bases and J 6 bases, leaving 22 bases between the germline ends. The germline gives CDR1 GTSNPN, CDR2 SVGIG (reference sequence). The data were obtained in a study of cytomegalovirus exposure and HLA in healthy donors. Overall study context: There were some 380 genotyped donors. Of these, roughly 80% fell in the genetic ancestry cluster associated with self-reported Caucasian donors. Findings and limits, study-wide: By HLA locus, TCR association rates varied in a later analysis, with DRB1 showing the most and HLA-C the fewest. A highly shared variant cluster was judged a likely technical artifact. It was 150 to 200 TCR beta chains that were listed as cytomegalovirus-associated.

Amplification used 60 Vbeta primers and 13 Jbeta primers. The data were produced by immunoSEQ multiplex PCR, yet TCRdb's version contains in-frame clones alone and is incomplete. The sample lists around 200,000 clones, 65% to 90% occurring once. Source material: PBMCs. The TCR originated in a girl aged 2 to 9 in good health and CMV-seropositive. The J gene is TRBJ1-5, the V gene TRBV30, with D possibly being TRBD1 (6 bases). The CDR3 sequence: CAWKAGALSEGQPQHF. Here the CDR3 DNA reads TGTGCCTGGAAGGCGGGGGCGCTTTCTGAGGGTCAGCCCCAGCATTTT.